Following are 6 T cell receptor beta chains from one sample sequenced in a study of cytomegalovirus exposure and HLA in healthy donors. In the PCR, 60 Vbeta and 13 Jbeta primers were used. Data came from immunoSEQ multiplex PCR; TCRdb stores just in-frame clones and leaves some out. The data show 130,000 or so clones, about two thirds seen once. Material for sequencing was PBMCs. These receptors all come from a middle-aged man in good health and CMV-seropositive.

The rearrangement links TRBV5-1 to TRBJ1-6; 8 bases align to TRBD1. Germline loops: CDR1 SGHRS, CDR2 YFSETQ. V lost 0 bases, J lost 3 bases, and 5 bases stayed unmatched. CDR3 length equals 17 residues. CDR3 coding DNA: TGCGCCAGCAGCTTGGCCGGCGGGACAGGCTATAATTCACCCCTCCACTTT. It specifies CASSLAGGTGYNSPLHF.

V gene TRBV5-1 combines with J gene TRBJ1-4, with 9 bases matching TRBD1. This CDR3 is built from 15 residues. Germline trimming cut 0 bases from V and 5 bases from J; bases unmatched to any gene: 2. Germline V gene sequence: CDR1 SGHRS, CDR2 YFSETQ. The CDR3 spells CASSLVGTGNEKLFF. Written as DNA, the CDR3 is TGCGCCAGCAGCTTGGTTGGGACAGGGAATGAAAAACTGTTTTTT.

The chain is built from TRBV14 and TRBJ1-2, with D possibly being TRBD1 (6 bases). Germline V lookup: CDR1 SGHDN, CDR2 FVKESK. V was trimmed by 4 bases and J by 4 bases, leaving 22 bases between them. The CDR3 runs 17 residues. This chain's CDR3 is CASSPKTGTMWPYGYTF. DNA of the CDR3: TGTGCCAGCAGCCCTAAGACAGGCACCATGTGGCCCTATGGCTACACCTTC.

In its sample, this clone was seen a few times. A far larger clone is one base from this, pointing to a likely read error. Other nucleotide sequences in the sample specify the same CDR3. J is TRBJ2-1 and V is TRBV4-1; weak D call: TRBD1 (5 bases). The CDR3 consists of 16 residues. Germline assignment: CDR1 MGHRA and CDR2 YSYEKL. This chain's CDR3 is CASSQAATASFNEQFF. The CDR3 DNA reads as TGCGCCAGCAGCCAAGCGGCGACAGCTTCCTTCAATGAGCAGTTCTTC.

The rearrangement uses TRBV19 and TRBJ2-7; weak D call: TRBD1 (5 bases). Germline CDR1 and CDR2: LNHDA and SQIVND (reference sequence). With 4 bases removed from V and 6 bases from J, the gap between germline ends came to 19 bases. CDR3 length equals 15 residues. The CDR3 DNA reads TGTGCCAGTAGTACCCCTCGCGTAGGGGTGGGCGAGCAGTACTTC. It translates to CASSTPRVGVGEQYF.

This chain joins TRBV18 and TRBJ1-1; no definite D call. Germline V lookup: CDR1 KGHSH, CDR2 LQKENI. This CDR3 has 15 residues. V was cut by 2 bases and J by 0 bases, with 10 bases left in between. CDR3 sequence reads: CASSPLPGMNTEAFF. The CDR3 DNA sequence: TGTGCCAGCTCACCATTACCAGGCATGAACACTGAAGCTTTCTTT. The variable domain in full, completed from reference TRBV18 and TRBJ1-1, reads NAGVMQNPRHLVRRRGQEARLRCSPMKGHSHVYWYRQLPEEGLKFMVYLQKENIIDESGMPKERFSAEFPKEGPSILRIQQVVRGDSAAYFCASSPLPGMNTEAFFGQGTRLTVV.